This T cell receptor (beta chain) was recovered during a study of cytomegalovirus exposure and HLA in healthy donors. Study results and caveats: In a later analysis, across HLA loci, associated TCR counts were highest for DRB1, lowest for HLA-C.

Of note for this clone: Its antigen is not identified.

The primer mix had 60 Vbeta and 13 Jbeta primers. Here immunoSEQ multiplex PCR was the method, and the copy in TCRdb shows in-frame clones only, minus some. Among more than 150,000 clones, around 76% were seen once, and the ten largest hold 2.5%. Trimming at V came to 6 bases and at J to 4 bases, leaving 6 bases not matched to a gene. Germline assignment: CDR1 MNHEY and CDR2 SMNVEV (reference sequence). The CDR3 spans 14 residues. The clonotype originates from a woman in her thirties in good health and CMV-seropositive. The sequenced material came from PBMCs. This rearrangement joins TRBV27 to TRBJ2-7; 10 bases fit TRBD2. The CDR3 sequence: CASSPGLAFYEQYF. In DNA form, the CDR3 reads TGTGCCAGCAGCCCGGGACTAGCGTTTTACGAGCAGTACTTC.